One sample yielded the 27 T cell receptor beta chains listed below, sequenced in a study of post-analysis software for immune sequencing data (dated by TCRdb to the mid-2010s). Study-level results and caveats: Significantly higher frequencies in patients than in controls were found for a handful of TRBV segments, including TRBV5-6, TRBV5-1 and TRBV20-1.

Their antigens are not known. The library was generated by PCR. The sequencing machine was an Illumina HiSeq 2500. Unique molecular identifiers were incorporated into TCR beta cDNA libraries to reduce PCR and sequencing biases. Clones were called with MiXCR by TCRdb after fastp trimmed the public reads at Q25, and only in-frame beta chains were retained. A single entry per CDR3 protein holds the most common genes and DNA from its merged rows. The sample yields approximately 730,000 distinct CDR3 sequences; about 27% were counted once. Under 0.7% of the sample is held by the ten biggest clonotypes. Sequencing was carried out using blood. All receptors derive from a girl aged 5 to 17 with multiple sclerosis.

Only a few counts were recorded for this clonotype. The chain combines TRBV10-3 with TRBJ2-1; D call uncertain. The CDR3 is 14 residues long. The germline CDR1 and CDR2 sequences are ENHRY and SYGVKD. V was shortened by 3 bases and J by 2 bases, with 8 bases between the two germline ends. DNA for the CDR3: TGTGCCATCAGTGACAGCGCCGCCTACAATGAGCAGTTCTTC. Translating it yields CAISDSAAYNEQFF.

The chain links TRBV11-1 to TRBJ2-5; no reliable D call. This CDR3 contains 15 residues. Looked up from germline, CDR1 is SGHAT and CDR2 is FQDESV (reference sequence). Trimming cost V 2 bases and J 0 bases, with 10 bases left between them. DNA of the CDR3: TGTGCCAGCAGCTTATCCCAGAGAGACCAAGAGACCCAGTACTTC. This encodes CASSLSQRDQETQYF.

This chain uses TRBV14 with TRBJ2-1; 9 bases align to TRBD2. Germline values: CDR1 SGHDN, CDR2 FVKESK. V lost 0 bases, J lost 4 bases, and 7 bases stayed unmatched. The CDR3 is 17 amino acids. The CDR3: CASSQEPSGAIYNEQFF. CDR3 sequence (DNA): TGTGCCAGCAGCCAAGAACCTAGCGGGGCCATTTACAATGAGCAGTTCTTC.

The chain is built from TRBV5-1 and TRBJ2-1; 9 nucleotides agree with TRBD2. Germline values: CDR1 SGHRS, CDR2 YFSETQ. V lost 4 bases, J lost 7 bases, and 15 bases stayed unmatched. The CDR3 consists of 17 residues. This CDR3 is CASSREVSGSSGNEQFF. The CDR3 DNA follows: TGCGCCAGCAGCCGGGAGGTTAGCGGGAGTTCGGGGAATGAGCAGTTCTTC.

The genes are TRBV10-3 and TRBJ2-2; the D is unclear. V was shortened by 9 bases and J by 5 bases, with 7 bases between the two germline ends. The CDR3 runs to 11 residues. Looked up from germline, CDR1 is ENHRY and CDR2 is SYGVKD. CDR3 coding DNA: TGTGCCATTTATAGGACCGGGGAGCTGTTTTTT. As protein: CAIYRTGELFF.

This clonotype has just a few counts. The V gene is TRBV4-1, the J gene TRBJ1-1; 7 bases fit TRBD1. There are 14 residues in the CDR3. Germline V CDR1 and CDR2: MGHRA, YSYEKL. V gave up 1 base and J gave up 3 bases; unmatched junction bases: 2. CDR3 residues: CASSQGQGDTEAFF. DNA of the CDR3: TGCGCCAGCAGCCAAGGACAGGGAGACACTGAAGCTTTCTTT.

Many counts were recorded for this clonotype. J is TRBJ2-7 and V is TRBV10-3; 8 nucleotides align to TRBD2. The V and J ends lost 5 bases and 3 bases, in that order; junction bases with no gene match: 3. The germline CDR1 and CDR2 sequences are ENHRY and SYGVKD. The CDR3 totals 13 residues. In nucleotides, the CDR3 is TGTGCCATCAGTACGGGAGGGATCTACGAGCAGTACTTC. This translates into CAISTGGIYEQYF.

This clonotype has a count of ten or more. V usage is TRBV29-1 and J usage is TRBJ2-7, with 12 bases fitting TRBD2. From germline, CDR1 is SQVTM and CDR2 ANQGSEA. CDR3 length: 13 residues. Losses at the gene ends were 5 bases for V and 3 bases for J; bases not matched to a gene: 2. The CDR3 sequence: CSVSTSGSYEQYF. As DNA, the CDR3 is TGCAGCGTTTCGACTAGCGGGAGCTACGAGCAGTACTTC.

This clonotype came up many times. This sequence joins TRBV11-2 and TRBJ2-1, with no clear D. With 1 base removed from V and 8 bases from J, the gap between germline ends came to 6 bases. The CDR3 covers 12 residues. Germline V gene data show CDR1 as SGHAT and CDR2 as FQNNGV. This CDR3 reads CASSLARYEQFF. The DNA of the CDR3 is TGTGCCAGCAGCTTAGCGCGGTATGAGCAGTTCTTC.

At least ten counts were recorded for this clonotype. The V gene is TRBV10-3, the J gene TRBJ2-5; D might be TRBD1 (6 bases). Trimming cost V 2 bases and J 3 bases, with 13 bases left between them. Per germline, CDR1 ENHRY and CDR2 SYGVKD. The CDR3 consists of 15 residues. The DNA of the CDR3 is TGTGCCATCAGTGAGGTGGGCAGGGGCGAAGAGACCCAGTACTTC. As protein: CAISEVGRGEETQYF.

There are a few counts of this clonotype. This chain links TRBV20-1 with TRBJ2-3; TRBD1 agrees at 7 bases. With 3 bases clipped from V and 6 bases from J, the junction kept 9 bases outside the gene matches. Germline loops: CDR1 DFQATT, CDR2 SNEGSKA (reference sequence). The CDR3 extends over 14 amino acids. The CDR3 here is CSASSRQGMDTQYF. DNA for the CDR3: TGCAGTGCTAGCTCCAGACAGGGAATGGATACGCAGTATTTT.

The genes are TRBV4-1 and TRBJ1-1; maybe TRBD1 (5 bases). V lost 1 base, J lost 10 bases, and 19 bases lay in between. This CDR3 region has 15 residues. The germline V gene has CDR1 MGHRA and CDR2 YSYEKL. The CDR3: CASSQVGTGKERAFF. The CDR3 nucleotides read TGCGCCAGCAGCCAAGTTGGAACAGGAAAGGAGCGAGCTTTCTTT.

This clonotype was seen ten or more times. The chain has TRBV7-6 and TRBJ2-5; 14 nucleotides match TRBD2. CDR1 is SGHVS, CDR2 FNYEAQ, per germline. V lost 4 bases to trimming and J lost 5 bases; unmatched junction nucleotides: 6. The CDR3 totals 16 residues. Here the CDR3 DNA reads TGTGCCAGCAGCTATCGACTAGCGGGGGGGTTTGAGACCCAGTACTTC. This translates into CASSYRLAGGFETQYF.

The chain links TRBV20-1 to TRBJ2-5; possibly TRBD2 for D (5 bases). The CDR3 runs 14 residues. V lost 3 bases and J lost 8, with 19 bases in between. Germline values: CDR1 DFQATT, CDR2 SNEGSKA (reference sequence). The CDR3 DNA reads as TGCAGTGCTAGTAGCCCAATCCCGCTAGCAACCCAGTACTTC. Its protein is CSASSPIPLATQYF.

The chain joins TRBV10-3 to TRBJ1-5, with D perhaps TRBD1 (6 bases). Trimming took off 6 bases at V and 8 bases at J, with 14 bases between the two ends. The CDR3 contains 13 residues. Germline CDR1 ENHRY, CDR2 SYGVKD. In DNA, the CDR3 is TGTGCCATCAGGCCCAGGGAGGGGGAGCCCCAGCATTTT. As protein: CAIRPREGEPQHF.

V is TRBV2 and J is TRBJ2-1, with 8 bases that match TRBD1. Germline-derived CDR1 and CDR2 are SNHLY and FYNNEI. The ends lost 7 bases at V and 9 bases at J; junction bases unmatched: 17. This CDR3 has 16 amino acids. This chain's CDR3 is CASNPGVGRGRAEQFF. The DNA for the CDR3 is TGTGCCAGCAATCCAGGGGTTGGCAGGGGGCGGGCTGAGCAGTTCTTC.

V and J are TRBV20-1 and TRBJ2-1; D possibly uses TRBD1 or TRBD2 (5 bases each). V lost 0 bases to trimming and J lost 13 bases, with 22 bases between them. The V gene's germline CDR1 is DFQATT and CDR2 SNEGSKA (reference sequence). The CDR3 is made up of 15 amino acids. The chain's CDR3 is CSARDLMRDQETQFF. In nucleotides, the CDR3 is TGCAGTGCTAGAGATCTTATGAGGGACCAAGAGACCCAGTTCTTC.

This rearrangement joins TRBV20-1 to TRBJ2-7; 10 positions match TRBD1. The junction had 10 bases not matched to a gene; V was cut back by 2 bases and J by 3 bases. Germline-derived CDR1 and CDR2 are DFQATT and SNEGSKA (reference sequence). The CDR3 totals 16 residues. The CDR3 region is CSARPGDRGSGYEQYF. CDR3 sequence (DNA): TGCAGTGCTAGACCAGGGGACAGGGGATCGGGCTACGAGCAGTACTTC.

To note about this clonotype: The junction does not match germline at one end; this may be a read error. This rearrangement joins TRBV4-1 to TRBJ2-3, with 9 bases lining up with TRBD2. The CDR3 has 16 residues. CDR1 is MGHRA, CDR2 YSYEKL, per germline. CDR3 residues: CASSQVPSGDTDTQYF. The DNA for the CDR3 is TGCGCCAGCAGTCAAGTCCCTAGCGGGGACACAGATACGCAGTATTTT.

Comments on this clonotype: The conserved closing phenylalanine or tryptophan is absent in this CDR3, likely reflecting a read error. The CDR3 nucleotides are TGTGCCAGCAGCTTGGATCCGGGACAGGGTACCTACGAGCAGTACTCC. Translated: CASSLDPGQGTYEQYS. J is TRBJ2-7 and V is TRBV7-2, with TRBD1 matching 9 bases. The junction had 8 bases not matched to a gene; V was cut back by 3 bases and J by 2 bases. The CDR3 covers 16 residues. Germline loops: CDR1 SGHTA, CDR2 FQGNSA.

Only a few counts were recorded for this clonotype. Here the CDR3 DNA reads TGTGCCAGCAGTTCCGCTGGCTACACCTTC. It translates to CASSSAGYTF. V usage is TRBV6-2 or TRBV6-3 and J usage is TRBJ1-2; D ambiguous. Trimming took off 4 bases at V and 7 bases at J, with 4 bases between the two ends. This CDR3 spans 10 amino acids. Germline V lookup: CDR1 MNHEY, CDR2 SVGEGT.

The J gene is TRBJ2-1, the V gene TRBV12-3 or TRBV12-4; no clear D gene. The V end was cut by 4 bases, the J end by 10 bases, with 11 bases between. CDR3 length: 12 amino acids. The CDR3 nucleotides read TGTGCCAGCAGTTCTGGAGCTGACGAGCAGTTCTTC. Translation gives CASSSGADEQFF.

This clonotype was observed a few times. The genes are TRBV20-1 and TRBJ2-1; D is unresolved. CDR1 is DFQATT, CDR2 SNEGSKA, per germline (reference sequence). The CDR3 has 13 residues. Trimming removed 6 bases at V and 8 bases at J, with 17 bases between. The chain's CDR3 is CSALGSLGDEQFF. As DNA, the CDR3 is TGCAGTGCCTTAGGATCACTGGGTGATGAGCAGTTCTTC.

A single count supports this clonotype. The chain employs TRBV2 and TRBJ1-1, with a possible D match to TRBD1 (6 bases). V was pared by 4 bases and J by 6 bases, with 15 bases between. The CDR3 length is 14 residues. In germline, CDR1 is SNHLY, CDR2 FYNNEI. Here the CDR3 DNA reads TGTGCCAGCAGTGTTACGGGGGGCCTCGCTGAAGCTTTCTTT. Its translation: CASSVTGGLAEAFF.

This chain links TRBV19 with TRBJ1-2; no definite D call. The V end lost 3 bases, the J end lost 8 bases, and 7 bases lay between the germline ends. The CDR3 loop spans 11 amino acids. The germline V gene has CDR1 LNHDA and CDR2 SQIVND (reference sequence). CDR3 region: CASSIRWGYTF. The CDR3 region has the DNA TGTGCCAGTAGTATCAGATGGGGCTACACCTTC.

The chain is built from TRBV20-1 and TRBJ2-1; D possibly corresponds to TRBD1 (5 bases). CDR1 DFQATT and CDR2 SNEGSKA come from the germline V gene (reference sequence). V was clipped by 0 bases and J by 9 bases, with 12 bases between them. The CDR3 has 13 amino acids. CDR3 DNA sequence: TGCAGTGCTAGAGAGTGGGTTCAGGGTGAGCAGTTCTTC. Residues: CSAREWVQGEQFF.

The table lists this clonotype with a few counts. The V gene is TRBV2, the J gene TRBJ2-5; D perhaps matches TRBD1 (6 bases). Trimming pared 10 bases from V and 2 bases from J, leaving 17 bases between. The CDR3 runs to 14 residues. Germline V gene lookup returns CDR1 SNHLY and CDR2 FYNNEI. The CDR3 sequence: CAIVLIRGQETQYF. The CDR3 DNA reads TGTGCCATCGTGCTCATAAGGGGGCAAGAGACCCAGTACTTC.